Following are 20 T cell receptor beta chains from one sample sequenced in a study of post-analysis software for immune sequencing data (dated by TCRdb to about 2015). What the authors observed across the whole study: Several TRBV segments, including TRBV5-6, TRBV5-1 and TRBV20-1, were significantly more frequent in patients than controls.

The library came from PCR. Instrument on record: Illumina HiSeq 2500. To reduce PCR and sequencing biases, unique molecular identifiers were incorporated into the TCR beta cDNA libraries. TCRdb trimmed public reads at Q25 via fastp, called clones via MiXCR and kept in-frame beta chains. All rows with the same CDR3 protein become a single entry with the most common DNA and genes. Present in this sample are 700,000 to 800,000 distinct CDR3 sequences, roughly 30% of which were seen just once. The ten biggest clones cover around 0.6% of the sample. Their cognate antigens are unknown. Sequencing used blood. These receptors were collected from a girl between 5 and 17 years old with multiple sclerosis.

This clonotype was observed a handful of times. The chain is built from TRBV12-3 or TRBV12-4 and TRBJ2-5; no clear D gene. Trimming removed 4 bases from V and 3 bases from J, with 12 bases in between. This CDR3 spans 14 amino acids. The CDR3 DNA is TGTGCCAGCAGTTGGGTGATGGCCGAAGAGACCCAGTACTTC. Amino acids: CASSWVMAEETQYF.

The chain combines TRBV11-2 with TRBJ1-1; D ambiguous. Germline CDR1 and CDR2: SGHAT and FQNNGV. The CDR3 has 21 residues. Trimming left V 1 base short and J 3 bases short, with 30 bases between. CDR3 DNA sequence: TGTGCCAGCAGCTTAGGGTGGGAAGTCTCTGCGCCTTCCCAAAGCTACACTGAAGCTTTCTTT. It translates to CASSLGWEVSAPSQSYTEAFF.

This clonotype was counted many times. The V gene is TRBV20-1, the J gene TRBJ1-2; 11 nucleotides agree with TRBD1. V lost 6 bases and J lost 13; bases outside the gene matches: 13. CDR1 DFQATT and CDR2 SNEGSKA come from the germline V gene (reference sequence). This CDR3 is 13 amino acids long. The CDR3: CSAHPPGQGVSTF. CDR3 coding DNA: TGCAGTGCGCATCCTCCGGGACAGGGGGTTAGCACCTTC.

This sequence joins TRBV20-1 and TRBJ2-1, with D maybe TRBD2 (7 bases). Germline V gene sequence: CDR1 DFQATT, CDR2 SNEGSKA (reference sequence). CDR3 length: 15 residues. V was shortened by 6 bases and J by 0 bases, with 15 bases between the two germline ends. This CDR3 is CSAKGGPSSYNEQFF. CDR3 coding DNA: TGCAGTGCCAAGGGGGGGCCGAGCTCCTACAATGAGCAGTTCTTC.

This clonotype has a single count. This chain connects TRBV28 to TRBJ1-5; no reliable D call. V was pared by 3 bases and J by 4 bases, with 13 bases between. The CDR3 runs to 15 residues. Germline-derived CDR1 and CDR2 are MDHEN and SYDVKM. This CDR3 reads CASSLAPLGNQPQHF. The DNA for the CDR3 is TGTGCCAGCAGTTTGGCCCCTCTAGGAAATCAGCCCCAGCATTTT.

The chain couples TRBV12-3 or TRBV12-4 to TRBJ1-1, with a tentative D call TRBD1 (5 bases). Trimming stripped 10 bases from V and 2 bases from J, with 23 bases between. The CDR3 spans 16 residues. DNA of the CDR3: TGTGCCAACAGCGGGACCTCCGGGACGGGCAACACTGAAGCTTTCTTT. It codes for CANSGTSGTGNTEAFF.

The chain is built from TRBV7-9 and TRBJ1-5; 7 bases agree with TRBD1. In germline, CDR1 is SEHNR, CDR2 FQNEAQ (reference sequence). V was clipped by 5 bases and J by 9 bases; unmatched bases: 10. CDR3 length equals 14 residues. CDR3 DNA sequence: TGTGCCAGCAGCCCGACAGGGACCTTTGGGCCCCAGCATTTT. As protein: CASSPTGTFGPQHF.

This clonotype showed up just a few times. This sequence joins TRBV4-1 and TRBJ1-4; D unclear. Germline CDR1 is MGHRA and CDR2 is YSYEKL. The CDR3 runs 13 residues. V was shortened by 4 bases and J by 6 bases, with 9 bases between the two germline ends. This CDR3 reads CASSPGPHEKLFF. CDR3 sequence (DNA): TGCGCCAGCAGCCCGGGCCCCCATGAAAAACTGTTTTTT.

A few counts support this clonotype. The V call is TRBV12-3 or TRBV12-4, the J call TRBJ1-2; 10 bases match TRBD1. V shed 2 bases and J 6 bases; nucleotides not matched to a gene: 6. The CDR3 is made up of 15 amino acids. The CDR3 nucleotides are TGTGCCAGCAGTTTATTTGGACAGGGGGTGGATGGCTACACCTTC. Translated, it gives CASSLFGQGVDGYTF.

This chain uses TRBV6-6 with TRBJ1-3, with D maybe TRBD1 (5 bases). Germline V gene data show CDR1 as MNHNY and CDR2 as SVGAGI (reference sequence). Between the trimmed V and J ends, which lost 4 bases and 1 base, there was a span of 11 bases. The CDR3 is made up of 15 amino acids. The CDR3 loop reads CASSFSHRSGNTIYF. The CDR3 DNA reads as TGTGCCAGCAGTTTTTCTCACAGGTCTGGAAACACCATATATTTT.

On this clonotype itself: Since a much larger clone is just one base distant, this may be a read error. The V and J genes are TRBV10-3 and TRBJ2-3, with a possible D match to TRBD1 (6 bases). The CDR3 contains 12 residues. Germline loops: CDR1 ENHRY, CDR2 SYGVKD. V shed 9 bases and J shed 9 bases, with 16 bases lying between them. The CDR3 sequence: CAIAWTENTQYF. The DNA for the CDR3 is TGTGCCATTGCTTGGACAGAGAACACGCAGTATTTT.

This sequence joins TRBV12-3 or TRBV12-4 and TRBJ2-5; 8 bases map to TRBD1. V lost 2 bases, J lost 5 bases, and 10 bases stayed unmatched. CDR3 length equals 16 residues. In DNA, the CDR3 is TGTGCCAGCAGTTTATCCCGGACAGGGTCTCCCGAGACCCAGTACTTC. Translating gives CASSLSRTGSPETQYF.

The V gene is TRBV5-1, the J gene TRBJ2-7, with 12 bases that match TRBD2. Germline V gene data show CDR1 as SGHRS and CDR2 as YFSETQ. The CDR3 spans 16 residues. With 4 bases clipped from V and 0 bases from J, the junction kept 5 bases outside the gene matches. The CDR3 loop is CASSAGLAGSSYEQYF. The CDR3 DNA is TGCGCCAGCAGCGCGGGACTAGCGGGCAGCTCCTACGAGCAGTACTTC.

This clonotype showed up just a few times. V and J are TRBV20-1 and TRBJ2-3; D remains ambiguous. V was clipped by 5 bases and J by 2 bases, with 8 bases between them. Germline CDR1 and CDR2: DFQATT and SNEGSKA (reference sequence). The CDR3 contains 12 residues. The CDR3 bases are TGCAGTGCTGCGGAGTCCACAGATACGCAGTATTTT. This sequence encodes CSAAESTDTQYF.

The count of this clonotype is one. A read error may produce the germline difference seen at one junction end. The CDR3 region has the DNA TGCGCCGGCAGCCAAGATGGCAGGGTAGGGTATGGCTACACCTTC. Translated, it gives CAGSQDGRVGYGYTF. J is TRBJ1-2 and V is TRBV4-3; D may be TRBD1 (5 bases). The CDR3 has 15 amino acids. Germline CDR1 LGHNA, CDR2 YSLEER.

The chain employs TRBV6-1 and TRBJ2-1; 13 positions agree with TRBD2. With V trimmed by 2 bases and J by 15 bases, 7 bases remained unmatched. CDR3 length equals 14 residues. CDR1 and CDR2 from the germline V gene are MNHNS and SASEGT. In nucleotides, the CDR3 is TGTGCCAGCAGTGAACCGGGACTAGCGGGATATCCGTTCTTC. Its protein is CASSEPGLAGYPFF.

The genes are TRBV15 and TRBJ1-4, with TRBD1 as a possible D gene (6 bases). The length of the CDR3 is 15 residues. V lost 2 bases and J 8 bases, leaving 15 bases between the germline ends. Germline V gene sequence: CDR1 LNHNV, CDR2 YYDKDF (reference sequence). CDR3 nucleotides: TGTGCCACCAGCAGACCGCAGGGGAGGCAAGAAAAACTGTTTTTT. This gives the protein CATSRPQGRQEKLFF.

This clonotype was counted many times. The chain couples TRBV7-9 to TRBJ2-3; D uncertain. This CDR3 spans 15 amino acids. Germline values: CDR1 SEHNR, CDR2 FQNEAQ (reference sequence). V was pared by 1 base and J by 2 bases, with 10 bases between. CDR3 region: CASSLVARLTDTQYF. CDR3 in DNA: TGTGCCAGCAGCTTAGTCGCCCGACTCACAGATACGCAGTATTTT.

This clonotype showed up just a few times. This sequence joins TRBV5-1 and TRBJ2-7; 7 bases fit TRBD1. Trimming took 3 bases from V and 6 from J; bases not matched to a gene: 9. The CDR3 is 14 residues long. Germline assignment: CDR1 SGHRS and CDR2 YFSETQ. This chain's CDR3 is CASSSGQDGAEQYF. DNA for the CDR3: TGCGCCAGCAGCTCCGGACAGGACGGAGCCGAGCAGTACTTC.

V gene TRBV6-1 combines with J gene TRBJ2-4; no definite D call. Germline V gives CDR1 MNHNS, CDR2 SASEGT. The CDR3 extends over 15 amino acids. V was pared by 1 base and J by 9 bases, with 16 bases between. Here the CDR3 DNA reads TGTGCCAGCAGTGAAGAGTGGGCTGGGTCGGGCATTCAGTACTTC. It is translated as CASSEEWAGSGIQYF.